The 6 T cell receptor beta chains given below trace back to one sample, sequenced in a study of shared clonotypes between healthy human individuals. It was CD45RO-negative cells, positively selected for CCR7, that made up naive CD8 cells, with terminally differentiated effector memory CD45RA+ cells excluded. Sequencing was performed with immunoSEQ multiplex PCR; in TCRdb, only in-frame clones are kept and a portion is missing. The table has approximately 2,200,000 clones, about 92% seen once. Input material: naive CD8+ T cells from PBMCs. All receptors derive from a man younger than 35 in good health. Some clones in this sample may be carry-over from other donors' samples.

For the CDR3, the DNA is TGTGCCAGTACAACGACTCACAGAGAGCTTTACAATGAGCAGTTCTTC. Protein sequence: CASTTTHRELYNEQFF. The rearrangement joins TRBV19 to TRBJ2-1; D gene unclear. The CDR3 spans 16 residues. With 7 bases removed from V and 4 bases from J, the gap between germline ends came to 20 bases. From germline, CDR1 is LNHDA and CDR2 SQIVND (reference sequence).

The genes are TRBV19 and TRBJ2-3; 9 bases agree with TRBD1. V lost 1 base to trimming and J lost 6 bases; unmatched junction nucleotides: 8. In germline, CDR1 is LNHDA, CDR2 SQIVND (reference sequence). This CDR3 is 16 amino acids long. DNA for the CDR3: TGTGCCAGTAGTATAGTGGGAACAGGGGGCTTTGATACGCAGTATTTT. Encoded protein: CASSIVGTGGFDTQYF.

The gene calls are TRBV28 and TRBJ2-1; weak D call: TRBD1 (5 bases). This CDR3 spans 13 amino acids. Germline loops: CDR1 MDHEN, CDR2 SYDVKM. The V end was cut by 3 bases, the J end by 6 bases, with 9 bases between. CDR3 in DNA: TGTGCCAGCAGTTTGACCAGGGTCAATGAGCAGTTCTTC. This translates into CASSLTRVNEQFF. Complete variable domain (other parts from reference TRBV28 and TRBJ2-1): DVKVTQSSRYLVKRTGEKVFLECVQDMDHENMFWYRQDPGLGLRLIYFSYDVKMKEKGDIPEGYSVSREKKERFSLILESASTNQTSMYLCASSLTRVNEQFFGPGTRLTVL.

Regarding this clone: This sample includes further DNA sequences coding for the same CDR3. V is TRBV5-6 and J is TRBJ2-2; D is unclear. Germline V CDR1 and CDR2: SGHDT, YYEEEE. The CDR3 has 12 residues. Trimming removed 2 bases at V and 6 bases at J, with 5 bases between. CDR3 loop: CASSLGPGELFF. CDR3 bases: TGTGCCAGCAGCTTAGGACCCGGGGAGCTGTTTTTT.

The rearrangement uses TRBV2 and TRBJ2-2; weak D call: TRBD1 (5 bases). Germline V CDR1 and CDR2: SNHLY, FYNNEI. This CDR3 has 17 amino acids. Trimming removed 6 bases at V and 4 bases at J, with 21 bases between. Written as DNA, the CDR3 is TGTGCCAGCAGCCAAACAAGATACAGTAGGGGCACCGGGGAGCTGTTTTTT. Protein sequence: CASSQTRYSRGTGELFF.

The chain couples TRBV6-6 to TRBJ2-7; 9 bases fit TRBD2. V gave up 0 bases and J gave up 7 bases; unmatched junction bases: 1. The CDR3 consists of 13 residues. Germline V gene lookup returns CDR1 MNHNY and CDR2 SVGAGI (reference sequence). In DNA, the CDR3 is TGTGCCAGCAGTTACTCCACTAGCGGGGAGCAGTACTTC. Encoded protein: CASSYSTSGEQYF.